Below, 22 T cell receptor beta chains from the same sample are listed, as sequenced in a study of blood T cell repertoires in COVID-19. The table came from immunoSEQ multiplex PCR; TCRdb's copy has only in-frame clones and leaves some out. The sample contains fewer than 150,000 clones, 88% of which appear only once. The sample consisted of peripheral blood. All receptors come from a man aged 45 to 65 with active or convalescent COVID-19.

J is TRBJ2-3 and V is TRBV18, with a tentative D call TRBD1 (5 bases). Germline V gene sequence: CDR1 KGHSH, CDR2 LQKENI. V gave up 2 bases and J gave up 1 base, with 7 bases separating them. The CDR3 loop spans 14 amino acids. The CDR3 sequence: CASSPKGRTDTQYF. The CDR3 region has the DNA TGTGCCAGCTCACCAAAGGGGCGCACAGATACGCAGTATTTT.

The chain employs TRBV4-3 and TRBJ2-3, with 9 bases matching TRBD2. V lost 4 bases to trimming and J lost 3 bases; unmatched junction nucleotides: 8. The CDR3 loop spans 16 amino acids. Looked up from germline, CDR1 is LGHNA and CDR2 is YSLEER. CDR3 coding DNA: TGCGCCAGCAGCCGCGGACTAGCGAGGACTACAGATACGCAGTATTTT. As protein: CASSRGLARTTDTQYF.

The rearrangement uses TRBV7-6 and TRBJ2-7; TRBD2 might be the D (6 bases). With 3 bases removed from V and 6 bases from J, the gap between germline ends came to 18 bases. From germline, CDR1 is SGHVS and CDR2 FNYEAQ. This CDR3 is 15 amino acids long. The CDR3 DNA reads as TGTGCCAGCAGCTTCGCGGGGACGATCGGCGGCGAGCAGTACTTC. It translates to CASSFAGTIGGEQYF.

The chain employs TRBV7-2 and TRBJ2-2, with D hard to call. Per germline, CDR1 SGHTA and CDR2 FQGNSA. CDR3 length: 13 amino acids. The V end lost 2 bases, the J end lost 5 bases, and 6 bases lay between the germline ends. The CDR3 DNA reads as TGTGCCAGCAGCTTATCTAGAACCGGGGAGCTGTTTTTT. Encoded protein: CASSLSRTGELFF. The whole variable domain, filled in from reference TRBV7-2 and TRBJ2-2, reads GAGVSQSPSNKVTEKGKDVELRCDPISGHTALYWYRQSLGQGLEFLIYFQGNSAPDKSGLPSDRFSAERTGGSVSTLTIQRTQQEDSAVYLCASSLSRTGELFFGEGSRLTVL.

The V call is TRBV2, the J call TRBJ2-1; D ambiguous. Germline V gene sequence: CDR1 SNHLY, CDR2 FYNNEI. The CDR3 has 10 residues. Deletions cut 8 bases from V and 6 bases from J, with 5 bases between. The DNA for the CDR3 is TGTGCCAGCGTCGGCAATGAGCAGTTCTTC. Its translation is CASVGNEQFF.

The rearrangement joins TRBV5-1 to TRBJ2-2; maybe TRBD1 (6 bases). This CDR3 region has 14 residues. Between the trimmed V and J ends, which lost 2 bases and 2 bases, there was a span of 7 bases. Germline V gene sequence: CDR1 SGHRS, CDR2 YFSETQ. CDR3 region: CASSFRGNTGELFF. For the CDR3, the DNA is TGCGCCAGCAGCTTCAGGGGAAACACCGGGGAGCTGTTTTTT.

The V and J genes are TRBV28 and TRBJ1-5; TRBD1 is a possible D gene (6 bases). CDR1 and CDR2 (germline): MDHEN, SYDVKM. The CDR3 loop spans 16 amino acids. V was trimmed by 3 bases and J by 0 bases, leaving 12 bases between them. CDR3 region: CASSLGQVYSNQPQHF. The CDR3 DNA reads as TGTGCCAGCAGTTTGGGACAAGTATATAGCAATCAGCCCCAGCATTTT.

J is TRBJ2-5 and V is TRBV11-2; tentative D call: TRBD2 (6 bases). Trimming stripped 3 bases from V and 1 base from J, with 12 bases between. CDR3 length: 15 residues. Looked up from germline, CDR1 is SGHAT and CDR2 is FQNNGV. Here the CDR3 reads CASSLTLAVQETQYF. DNA for the CDR3: TGTGCCAGCAGCTTGACACTAGCTGTCCAAGAGACCCAGTACTTC.

V usage is TRBV5-4 and J usage is TRBJ2-1; 12 nucleotides line up with TRBD2. This CDR3 region has 15 residues. The V segment lost 5 bases and the J segment 3 bases; nucleotides outside the gene matches: 3. The germline V gene has CDR1 SGHNT and CDR2 YYREEE (reference sequence). The CDR3 DNA follows: TGTGCCAGCAGTTCGGGACTAGCGGGCTACAATGAGCAGTTCTTC. Translation gives CASSSGLAGYNEQFF.

For this clone: In the same sample, other DNA sequences code for this CDR3. The CDR3 spells CASSLTGYEQYF. The CDR3 DNA sequence: TGTGCCAGCAGTTTAACCGGCTACGAGCAGTACTTC. The chain combines TRBV28 with TRBJ2-7, with unresolved D. The V gene lost 2 bases and the J gene lost 3 bases, with 5 bases spanning the gap. The CDR3 is 12 residues long. CDR1 MDHEN and CDR2 SYDVKM come from the germline V gene.

This chain joins TRBV5-8 and TRBJ1-1, with D hard to call. Per germline, CDR1 SGHTS and CDR2 YDEGEE. There are 17 residues in the CDR3. Trimming took 4 bases from V and 0 from J, leaving 19 bases between them. CDR3 DNA: TGTGCCAGCAGCGGAGGACGTAGACGAATCATGAACACTGAAGCTTTCTTT. It translates to CASSGGRRRIMNTEAFF.

V usage is TRBV4-1 and J usage is TRBJ2-7; 10 positions agree with TRBD1. The CDR3 has 15 residues. From germline, CDR1 is MGHRA and CDR2 YSYEKL. The ends lost 3 bases at V and 7 bases at J; junction bases unmatched: 9. CDR3 region: CASSQATGGRGEQYF. CDR3 nucleotides: TGCGCCAGCAGCCAGGCGACAGGGGGCCGGGGGGAGCAGTACTTC.

V is TRBV6-2 or TRBV6-3 and J is TRBJ2-7, with 11 positions matching TRBD2. J lost 5 bases, V lost 2 bases, and 2 bases had no gene match. From germline, CDR1 is MNHEY and CDR2 SVGEGT. This CDR3 spans 14 amino acids. The CDR3 coding sequence is TGTGCCAGCAGTTACCTAGCGGGAGGCGACGAGCAGTACTTC. Amino acids: CASSYLAGGDEQYF.

The V and J genes are TRBV5-1 and TRBJ2-7, with D possibly TRBD1 on 6 matching bases. The germline V gene encodes CDR1 SGHRS and CDR2 YFSETQ. The CDR3 consists of 13 residues. Deletions cut 1 base from V and 6 bases from J, with 11 bases between. The DNA for the CDR3 is TGCGCCAGCAGCTTGAGATCAGGGGTCGAGCAGTACTTC. Residues: CASSLRSGVEQYF.

The chain is built from TRBV10-1 and TRBJ2-5, with 7 bases aligning to TRBD2. The CDR3 is made up of 17 amino acids. CDR1 WNHNN and CDR2 SYGVQD come from the germline V gene (reference sequence). Trimming cost V 3 bases and J 3 bases; bases outside gene matches: 13. CDR3 in DNA: TGCGCCAGCAGTGATTCGGCTAGCGGCCAAGCAAAAGAGACCCAGTACTTC. Amino acid sequence: CASSDSASGQAKETQYF.

Concerning this clone itself: This sample includes further DNA sequences coding for the same CDR3. This chain uses TRBV2 with TRBJ1-1, with D possibly matching TRBD1 (5 bases). Per germline, CDR1 SNHLY and CDR2 FYNNEI. This CDR3 region has 13 residues. V shed 4 bases and J shed 1 base, with 7 bases lying between them. The CDR3 nucleotides read TGTGCCAGCAGTGGGACATCGAACACTGAAGCTTTCTTT. This sequence encodes CASSGTSNTEAFF.

This clone was detected only once. V is TRBV7-2 and J is TRBJ1-2; D not certain. Germline CDR1 SGHTA, CDR2 FQGNSA. This CDR3 contains 18 residues. Trimming took 1 base from V and 0 from J, leaving 18 bases between them. DNA of the CDR3: TGTGCCAGCAGCTTAGTATTACGGGGTACAGCTTCTAACTATGGCTACACCTTC. Translated: CASSLVLRGTASNYGYTF.

This rearrangement joins TRBV21-1 to TRBJ2-1; the table's TRBD1 call for D was not verified on the DNA. TRBV21-1 is assigned pseudogene status. The CDR3 loop spans 14 amino acids. CDR3: CASSKGQGTNEQFF. As DNA, the CDR3 is TGTGCCAGCAGCAAAGGACAGGGAACCAATGAGCAGTTCTTC.

The gene calls are TRBV7-9 and TRBJ2-3, with D maybe TRBD2 (6 bases). Germline V gene data show CDR1 as SEHNR and CDR2 as FQNEAQ (reference sequence). The CDR3 extends over 17 amino acids. V was shortened by 4 bases and J by 2 bases, with 19 bases between the two germline ends. The CDR3 reads CASSSRISGLSTDTQYF. In DNA form, the CDR3 reads TGTGCCAGCAGCTCCCGAATTAGCGGACTATCCACAGATACGCAGTATTTT.

CDR3: CASSPSPGTSGRANEQFF. The CDR3, as DNA: TGTGCCAGCAGTCCCAGCCCCGGGACTAGCGGGAGGGCCAATGAGCAGTTCTTC. V gene TRBV27 combines with J gene TRBJ2-1, with TRBD2 matching over 16 bases. The length of the CDR3 is 18 residues. Germline V CDR1 and CDR2: MNHEY, SMNVEV (reference sequence). After removal of 5 bases from V and 6 bases from J, the junction contained 10 bases not matched to a gene.

The V call is TRBV28, the J call TRBJ2-5; weak D call: TRBD2 (5 bases). V gave up 3 bases and J gave up 5 bases, with 13 bases separating them. This CDR3 comprises 14 residues. CDR1 is MDHEN, CDR2 SYDVKM, per germline. Written as DNA, the CDR3 is TGTGCCAGCAGTTTCACGGGGTCGAGGGAGACCCAGTACTTC. It codes for CASSFTGSRETQYF.

The V and J genes are TRBV5-5 and TRBJ2-7; 8 bases map to TRBD1. The V and J ends lost 4 bases and 4 bases, in that order; junction bases with no gene match: 4. Germline V gene lookup returns CDR1 SGHKS and CDR2 YYEKEE (reference sequence). The CDR3 extends over 13 amino acids. CDR3 coding DNA: TGTGCCAGCAGCCCACAGGGGGTATACGAGCAGTACTTC. It yields the protein CASSPQGVYEQYF.